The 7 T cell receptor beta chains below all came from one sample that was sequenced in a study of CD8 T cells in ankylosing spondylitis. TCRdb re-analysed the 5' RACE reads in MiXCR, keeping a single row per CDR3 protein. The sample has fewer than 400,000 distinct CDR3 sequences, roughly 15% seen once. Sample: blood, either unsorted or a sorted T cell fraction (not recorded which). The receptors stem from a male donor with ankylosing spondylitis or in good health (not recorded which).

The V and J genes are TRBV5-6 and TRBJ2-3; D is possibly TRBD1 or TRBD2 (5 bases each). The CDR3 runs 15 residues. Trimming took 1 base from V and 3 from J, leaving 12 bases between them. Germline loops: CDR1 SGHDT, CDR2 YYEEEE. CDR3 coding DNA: TGTGCCAGCAGCTTGATGGGACCAGAAACAGATACGCAGTATTTT. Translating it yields CASSLMGPETDTQYF.

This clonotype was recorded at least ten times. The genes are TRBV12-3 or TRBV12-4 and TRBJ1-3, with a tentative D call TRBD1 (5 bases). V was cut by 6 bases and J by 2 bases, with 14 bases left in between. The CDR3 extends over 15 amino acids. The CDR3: CASSPSGGAGNTIYF. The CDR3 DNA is TGTGCCAGCAGCCCCTCGGGAGGGGCTGGAAACACCATATATTTT.

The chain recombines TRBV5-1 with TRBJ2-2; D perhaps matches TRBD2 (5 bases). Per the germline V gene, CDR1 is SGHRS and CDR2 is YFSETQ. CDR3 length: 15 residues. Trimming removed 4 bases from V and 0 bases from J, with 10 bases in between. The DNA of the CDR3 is TGCGCCAGCAGCCGGGGTAACCCGAACACCGGGGAGCTGTTTTTT. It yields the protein CASSRGNPNTGELFF.

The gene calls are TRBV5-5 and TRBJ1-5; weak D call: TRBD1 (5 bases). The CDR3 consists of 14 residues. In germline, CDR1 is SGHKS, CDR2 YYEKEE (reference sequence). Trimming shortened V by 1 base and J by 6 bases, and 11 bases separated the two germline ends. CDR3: CASSLWQGGQPQHF. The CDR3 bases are TGTGCCAGCAGCTTGTGGCAGGGAGGTCAGCCCCAGCATTTT. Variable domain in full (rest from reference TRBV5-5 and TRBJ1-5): DAGVTQSPTHLIKTRGQQVTLRCSPISGHKSVSWYQQVLGQGPQFIFQYYEKEERGRGNFPDRFSARQFPNYSSELNVNALLLGDSALYLCASSLWQGGQPQHFGDGTRLSIL.

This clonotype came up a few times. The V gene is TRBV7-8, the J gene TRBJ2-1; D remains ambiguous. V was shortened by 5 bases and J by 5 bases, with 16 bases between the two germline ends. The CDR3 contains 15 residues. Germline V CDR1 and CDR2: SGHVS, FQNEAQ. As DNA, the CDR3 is TGTGCCAGCAGCGGAACTTACTCGGAAAACAATGAGCAGTTCTTC. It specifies CASSGTYSENNEQFF.

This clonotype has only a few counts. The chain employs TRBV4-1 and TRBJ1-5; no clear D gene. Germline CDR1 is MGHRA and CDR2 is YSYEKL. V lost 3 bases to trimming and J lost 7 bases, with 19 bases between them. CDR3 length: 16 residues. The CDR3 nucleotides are TGCGCCAGCAGCCACTATCCGAGTAACTTGAAACAGCCCCAGCATTTT. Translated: CASSHYPSNLKQPQHF.

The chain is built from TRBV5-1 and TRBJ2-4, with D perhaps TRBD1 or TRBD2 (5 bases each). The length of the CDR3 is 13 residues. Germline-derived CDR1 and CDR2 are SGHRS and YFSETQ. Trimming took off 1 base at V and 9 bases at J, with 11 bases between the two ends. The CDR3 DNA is TGCGCCAGCAGCTTGCGGGGCATCGGCATTCAGTACTTC. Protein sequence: CASSLRGIGIQYF.